The rows below give T cell receptor beta chains drawn from one sample of a study of cytomegalovirus exposure and HLA in healthy donors. Sequencing was performed with immunoSEQ multiplex PCR; in TCRdb, only in-frame clones are kept and a portion is missing. Altogether over 75,000 clones are present, around 74% being singletons, with the ten largest covering roughly 7.3%. Material: PBMCs. These receptors came from a man between 45 and 60 years old in good health and CMV-seropositive. The CDR3 runs from the conserved cysteine through the conserved F or W. The D gene is left open where the match is weak. Part of the rows lack a size; the others show once, few, many or a class for expanded clones.

v_call: TRBV27; j_call: TRBJ1-6; d_call: NA; clone_size: once; cdr3_nt: TGTGCCAGCAGTTCGACAGGATATAATTCACCCCTCCACTTT; cdr3_aa: CASSSTGYNSPLHF
v_call: TRBV5-6; j_call: TRBJ1-5; d_call: NA; clone_size: NA; cdr3_nt: TGTGCCAGCAGCTCGTTCACCGGGACAACCAATCAGCCCCAGCATTTT; cdr3_aa: CASSSFTGTTNQPQHF
v_call: TRBV19; j_call: TRBJ2-7; d_call: NA; clone_size: NA; cdr3_nt: TGTGCCAGTAGTTCCACTAGCAGTGCCTACGAGCAGTACTTC; cdr3_aa: CASSSTSSAYEQYF
v_call: TRBV18; j_call: TRBJ1-5; d_call: TRBD1; clone_size: NA; cdr3_nt: TGTGCCAGCTCACCCTCCGGGACAGGGGCGGGTCAGCCCCAGCATTTT; cdr3_aa: CASSPSGTGAGQPQHF
v_call: TRBV11-2; j_call: TRBJ2-7; d_call: TRBD1; clone_size: NA; cdr3_nt: TGTGCCAGCAGCCCGATTGGACAGGGTAATGTTCCGCAGCAGTACTTC; cdr3_aa: CASSPIGQGNVPQQYF
v_call: TRBV29-1; j_call: TRBJ1-4; d_call: NA; clone_size: NA; cdr3_nt: TGCAGCGTTGAGAGGACGGCGGGAGAAAAACTGTTTTTT; cdr3_aa: CSVERTAGEKLFF
v_call: TRBV19; j_call: TRBJ1-6; d_call: TRBD1; clone_size: NA; cdr3_nt: TGTGCCAGTCACAGGGGGTATGATTCACCCCTCCACTTT; cdr3_aa: CASHRGYDSPLHF
v_call: TRBV27; j_call: TRBJ2-7; d_call: TRBD2; clone_size: NA; cdr3_nt: TGTGCCAGCAGTTTACGACTAGCGGGGGGCCAGTCATTAACCTACGAGCAGTACTTC; cdr3_aa: CASSLRLAGGQSLTYEQYF
v_call: TRBV7-8; j_call: TRBJ1-1; d_call: NA; clone_size: NA; cdr3_nt: TGTGCCAGCAGCTTGACGCAGGGGAGTGGAACTGAAGCTTTCTTT; cdr3_aa: CASSLTQGSGTEAFF
v_call: TRBV25-1; j_call: TRBJ2-4; d_call: NA; clone_size: NA; cdr3_nt: TGTGCCAGCAGTGGGCACCGAAACATTCAGTACTTC; cdr3_aa: CASSGHRNIQYF
v_call: TRBV30; j_call: TRBJ2-1; d_call: NA; clone_size: NA; cdr3_nt: TGTGCCTGGAAGTCAGGTTTCTACAATGAGCAGTTCTTC; cdr3_aa: CAWKSGFYNEQFF
v_call: TRBV6-5; j_call: TRBJ2-3; d_call: TRBD2; clone_size: NA; cdr3_nt: TGTGCCAGCAGTTACCGGGGGGGAAGCACAGATACGCAGTATTTT; cdr3_aa: CASSYRGGSTDTQYF
v_call: TRBV6-6; j_call: TRBJ1-5; d_call: NA; clone_size: NA; cdr3_nt: TGTGCCAGCAGTTACGGGACACACAATCAGCCCCAGCATTTT; cdr3_aa: CASSYGTHNQPQHF
v_call: TRBV18; j_call: TRBJ2-7; d_call: TRBD2; clone_size: NA; cdr3_nt: TGTGCCAGCTCACAGGGACTAGCGGGGAACTACGAGCAGTACTTC; cdr3_aa: CASSQGLAGNYEQYF
v_call: TRBV9; j_call: TRBJ1-5; d_call: NA; clone_size: few; cdr3_nt: TGTGCCAGCAGCTTTACAGGGAGCAATCAGCCCCAGCATTTT; cdr3_aa: CASSFTGSNQPQHF
v_call: TRBV28; j_call: TRBJ1-2; d_call: TRBD1; clone_size: NA; cdr3_nt: TGTGCCAGCAGTTGGGGACAGAACTATGGCTACACCTTC; cdr3_aa: CASSWGQNYGYTF
v_call: TRBV7-3; j_call: TRBJ2-5; d_call: TRBD2; clone_size: NA; cdr3_nt: TGTGCCAGCAGCTTACCTAGCGGGGGATTAGAGACCCAGTACTTC; cdr3_aa: CASSLPSGGLETQYF
v_call: TRBV6-5; j_call: TRBJ1-2; d_call: NA; clone_size: NA; cdr3_nt: TGTGCCAGCAGTGATACGGGGAGGGGCTATGGCTACACCTTC; cdr3_aa: CASSDTGRGYGYTF
v_call: TRBV6-6; j_call: TRBJ1-5; d_call: TRBD1; clone_size: NA; cdr3_nt: TGTGCCAGCAGTTACTCTGGACAGGGGGCACAGCCCCAGCATTTT; cdr3_aa: CASSYSGQGAQPQHF
v_call: TRBV7-2; j_call: TRBJ2-7; d_call: TRBD1; clone_size: NA; cdr3_nt: TGTGCCAGCAGCCCGGGACAGGGGACAGCTAACGAGCAGTACTTC; cdr3_aa: CASSPGQGTANEQYF
v_call: TRBV14; j_call: TRBJ1-1; d_call: TRBD1; clone_size: NA; cdr3_nt: TGTGCCAGCAGCCAATTGACAGGGGGGGCTGAAGCTTTCTTT; cdr3_aa: CASSQLTGGAEAFF
v_call: TRBV27; j_call: TRBJ1-5; d_call: TRBD1; clone_size: NA; cdr3_nt: TGTGCCAGCAGTTTATTCCCAGGGGGAGGCAATCAGCCCCAGCATTTT; cdr3_aa: CASSLFPGGGNQPQHF
v_call: TRBV19; j_call: TRBJ1-5; d_call: NA; clone_size: NA; cdr3_nt: TGTGCCAGTAGTCCCGTTCCCCCTCAGCCCCAGCATTTT; cdr3_aa: CASSPVPPQPQHF
v_call: TRBV6-5; j_call: TRBJ2-5; d_call: TRBD2; clone_size: NA; cdr3_nt: TGTGCCAGCAGTTACTCAGGACGGGGGGGCAAAAAGACCCAGTACTTC; cdr3_aa: CASSYSGRGGKKTQYF
v_call: TRBV7-2; j_call: TRBJ2-3; d_call: TRBD2; clone_size: NA; cdr3_nt: TGTGCCAGCAGCTTAACGGGGCGGGGGGCCCCAGCGGATACGCAGTATTTT; cdr3_aa: CASSLTGRGAPADTQYF
v_call: TRBV5-1; j_call: TRBJ2-7; d_call: TRBD1; clone_size: NA; cdr3_nt: TGCGCCAGCACCACATCCCCGGACAGGTCCGAGCAGTACTTC; cdr3_aa: CASTTSPDRSEQYF